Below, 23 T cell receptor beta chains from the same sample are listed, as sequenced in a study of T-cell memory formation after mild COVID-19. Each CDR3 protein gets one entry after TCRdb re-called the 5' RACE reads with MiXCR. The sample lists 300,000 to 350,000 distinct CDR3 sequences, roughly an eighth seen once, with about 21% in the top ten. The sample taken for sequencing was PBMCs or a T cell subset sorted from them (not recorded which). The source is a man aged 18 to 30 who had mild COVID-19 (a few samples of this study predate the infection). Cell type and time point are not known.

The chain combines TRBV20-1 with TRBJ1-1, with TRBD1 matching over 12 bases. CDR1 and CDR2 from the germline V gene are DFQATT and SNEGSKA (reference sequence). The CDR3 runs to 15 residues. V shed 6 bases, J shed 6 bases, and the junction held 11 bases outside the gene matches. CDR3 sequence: CSAPRTGTGGSEAFF. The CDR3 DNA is TGCAGTGCACCCCGAACCGGGACAGGGGGCTCTGAAGCTTTCTTT.

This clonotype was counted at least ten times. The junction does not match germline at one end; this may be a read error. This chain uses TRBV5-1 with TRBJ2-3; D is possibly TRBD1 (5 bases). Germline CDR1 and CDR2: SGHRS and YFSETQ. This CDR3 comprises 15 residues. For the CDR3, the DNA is TGTGCCAGCAGCTTAGGTCAAGGGGACACAGATACGCAGTATTTT. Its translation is CASSLGQGDTDTQYF.

CDR3 sequence: CASSVAASGRTDTQYF. The CDR3 region has the DNA TGTGCCAGCAGCGTAGCAGCTAGCGGGCGCACAGATACGCAGTATTTT. This sequence joins TRBV9 and TRBJ2-3, with 8 bases matching TRBD2. CDR1 and CDR2 from the germline V gene are SGDLS and YYNGEE. J lost 1 base, V lost 0 bases, and 4 bases had no gene match. The CDR3 is made up of 16 amino acids. Drawing the rest from reference TRBV9 and TRBJ2-3, the complete variable domain is DSGVTQTPKHLITATGQRVTLRCSPRSGDLSVYWYQQSLDQGLQFLIQYYNGEERAKGNILERFSAQQFPDLHSELNLSSLELGDSALYFCASSVAASGRTDTQYFGPGTRLTVL.

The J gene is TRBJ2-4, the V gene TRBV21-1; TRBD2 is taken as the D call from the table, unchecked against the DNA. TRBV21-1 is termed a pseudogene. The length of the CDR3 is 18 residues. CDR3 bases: TGTGCCAGCAGCAAAGTAAAGGGAGTAGGGGAAACCAAAAACATTCAGTACTTC. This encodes CASSKVKGVGETKNIQYF.

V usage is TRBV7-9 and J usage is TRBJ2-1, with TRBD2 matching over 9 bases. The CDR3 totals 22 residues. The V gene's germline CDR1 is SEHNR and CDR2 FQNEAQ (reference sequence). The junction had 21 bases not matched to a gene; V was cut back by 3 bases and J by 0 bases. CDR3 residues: CASSLRELAGAEPLSSYNEQFF. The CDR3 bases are TGTGCCAGCAGCTTGAGGGAGTTAGCGGGGGCCGAACCCTTGAGCTCCTACAATGAGCAGTTCTTC.

DNA of the CDR3: TGCAGCGTTGAAGAAGTGGGGTATGGCTACACCTTC. It codes for CSVEEVGYGYTF. The chain has TRBV29-1 and TRBJ1-2; D uncertain. The CDR3 runs to 12 residues. Germline V gene data show CDR1 as SQVTM and CDR2 as ANQGSEA. Trimming cost V 0 bases and J 5 bases, with 7 bases left between them. The entire variable domain, with the rest obtained from reference TRBV29-1 and TRBJ1-2, is as follows: SAVISQKPSRDICQRGTSLTIQCQVDSQVTMMFWYRQQPGQSLTLIATANQGSEATYESGFVIDKFPISRPNLTFSTLTVSNMSPEDSSIYLCSVEEVGYGYTFGSGTRLTVV.

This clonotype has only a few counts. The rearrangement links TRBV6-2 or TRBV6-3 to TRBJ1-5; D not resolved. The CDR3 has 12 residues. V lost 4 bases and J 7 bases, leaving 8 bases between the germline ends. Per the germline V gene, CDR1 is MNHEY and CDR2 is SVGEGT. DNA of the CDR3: TGTGCCAGCAGTTCGAGGTGGCAGCCCCAGCATTTT. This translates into CASSSRWQPQHF.

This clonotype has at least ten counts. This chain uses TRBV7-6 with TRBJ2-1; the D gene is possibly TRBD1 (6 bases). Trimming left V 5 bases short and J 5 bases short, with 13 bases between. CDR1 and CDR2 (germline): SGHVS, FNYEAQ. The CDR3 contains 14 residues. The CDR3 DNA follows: TGTGCCAGCAGCAAACAGGGCAACCACAATGAGCAGTTCTTC. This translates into CASSKQGNHNEQFF.

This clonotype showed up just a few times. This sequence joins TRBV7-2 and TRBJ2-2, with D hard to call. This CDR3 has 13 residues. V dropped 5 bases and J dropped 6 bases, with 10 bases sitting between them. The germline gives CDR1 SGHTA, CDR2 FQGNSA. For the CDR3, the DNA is TGTGCCAGCAGCCCGCAGAGACCCGGGGAGCTGTTTTTT. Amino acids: CASSPQRPGELFF.

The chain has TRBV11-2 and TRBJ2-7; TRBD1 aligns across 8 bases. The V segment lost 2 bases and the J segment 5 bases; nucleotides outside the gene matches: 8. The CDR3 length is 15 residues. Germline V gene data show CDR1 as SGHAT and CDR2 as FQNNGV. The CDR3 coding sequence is TGTGCCAGCAGCTTATGGGTCAGGGGGCCCCACGAGCAGTACTTC. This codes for CASSLWVRGPHEQYF.

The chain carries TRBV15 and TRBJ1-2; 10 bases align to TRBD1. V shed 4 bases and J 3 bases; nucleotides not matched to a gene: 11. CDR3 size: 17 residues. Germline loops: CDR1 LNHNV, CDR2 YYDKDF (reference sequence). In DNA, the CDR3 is TGTGCCACCAGCACAACAAAGACAGGGGGCCCTTACTATGGCTACACCTTC. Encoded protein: CATSTTKTGGPYYGYTF.

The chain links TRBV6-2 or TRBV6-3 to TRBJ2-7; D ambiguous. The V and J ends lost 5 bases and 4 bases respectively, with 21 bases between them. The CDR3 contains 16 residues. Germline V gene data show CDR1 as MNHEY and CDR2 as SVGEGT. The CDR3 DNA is TGTGCCAGCAGTCGCGGCGGCTCGTCAGGTGGGTACGAGCAGTACTTC. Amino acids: CASSRGGSSGGYEQYF.

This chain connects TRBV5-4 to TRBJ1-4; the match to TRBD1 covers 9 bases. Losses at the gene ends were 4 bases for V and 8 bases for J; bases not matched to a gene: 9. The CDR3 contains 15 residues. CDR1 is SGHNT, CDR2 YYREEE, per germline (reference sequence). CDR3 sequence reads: CASSPPGQGGEKLFF. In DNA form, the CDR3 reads TGTGCCAGCAGCCCCCCGGGACAGGGAGGCGAAAAACTGTTTTTT.

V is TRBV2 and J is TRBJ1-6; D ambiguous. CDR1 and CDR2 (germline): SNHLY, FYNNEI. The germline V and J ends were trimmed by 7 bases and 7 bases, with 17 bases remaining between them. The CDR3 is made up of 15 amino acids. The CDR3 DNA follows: TGTGCCAGCAACACGGGTGGGTTTGGGAATTCACCCCTCCACTTT. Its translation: CASNTGGFGNSPLHF.

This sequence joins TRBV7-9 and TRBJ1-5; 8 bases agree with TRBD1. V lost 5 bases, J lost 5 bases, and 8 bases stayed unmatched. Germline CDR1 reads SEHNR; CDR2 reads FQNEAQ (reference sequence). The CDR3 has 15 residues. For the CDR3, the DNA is TGTGCCAGCAGCCCGGGGGGACAGGATCATCAGCCCCAGCATTTT. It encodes CASSPGGQDHQPQHF.

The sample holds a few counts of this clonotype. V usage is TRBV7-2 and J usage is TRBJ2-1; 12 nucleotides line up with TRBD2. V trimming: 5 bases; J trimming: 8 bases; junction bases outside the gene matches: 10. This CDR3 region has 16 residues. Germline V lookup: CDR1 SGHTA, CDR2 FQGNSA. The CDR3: CASSPSSGGAGYEQFF. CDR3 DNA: TGTGCCAGCAGCCCATCTAGCGGGGGGGCCGGCTATGAGCAGTTCTTC.

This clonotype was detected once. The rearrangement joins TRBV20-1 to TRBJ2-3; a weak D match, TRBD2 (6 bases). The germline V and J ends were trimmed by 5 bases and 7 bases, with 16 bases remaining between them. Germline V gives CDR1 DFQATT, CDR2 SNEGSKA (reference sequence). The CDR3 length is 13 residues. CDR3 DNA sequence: TGCAGTGCTGATATAGCGGAGGGGAATACGCAGTATTTT. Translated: CSADIAEGNTQYF.

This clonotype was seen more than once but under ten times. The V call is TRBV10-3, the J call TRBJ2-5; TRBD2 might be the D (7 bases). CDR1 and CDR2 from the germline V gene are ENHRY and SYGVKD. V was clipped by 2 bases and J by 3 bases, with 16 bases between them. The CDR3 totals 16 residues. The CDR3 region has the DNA TGTGCCATCAGTGAGCGGGGGGCCATTAGTAAAGAGACCCAGTACTTC. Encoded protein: CAISERGAISKETQYF.

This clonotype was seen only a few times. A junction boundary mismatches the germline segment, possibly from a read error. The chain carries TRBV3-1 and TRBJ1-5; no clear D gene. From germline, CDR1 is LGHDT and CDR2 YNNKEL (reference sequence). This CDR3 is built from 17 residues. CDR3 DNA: TGTGCCAGCAGCCAAGAATCGAGTCTCAGTAGCCATCAGCCCCAGCATTTT. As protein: CASSQESSLSSHQPQHF. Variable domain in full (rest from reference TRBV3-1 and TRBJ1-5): DTAVSQTPKYLVTQMGNDKSIKCEQNLGHDTMYWYKQDSKKFLKIMFSYNNKELIINETVPNRFSPKSPDKAHLNLHINSLELGDSAVYFCASSQESSLSSHQPQHFGDGTRLSIL.

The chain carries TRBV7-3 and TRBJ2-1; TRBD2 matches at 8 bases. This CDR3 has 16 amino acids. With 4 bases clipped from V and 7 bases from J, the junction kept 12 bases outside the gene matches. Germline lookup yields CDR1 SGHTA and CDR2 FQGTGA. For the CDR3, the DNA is TGTGCCAGCAGCTCCCAGATAGCGGGGCACCTGAATGAGCAGTTCTTC. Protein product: CASSSQIAGHLNEQFF.

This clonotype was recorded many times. CDR3 DNA: TGCGCCAGCACCGGGGTGGGGTTGGAGGAGGATGAGCAGTTCTTC. This translates into CASTGVGLEEDEQFF. The V call is TRBV5-1, the J call TRBJ2-1, with D maybe TRBD2 (5 bases). From germline, CDR1 is SGHRS and CDR2 YFSETQ. The CDR3 loop spans 15 amino acids. The ends were cut back, 6 bases at V and 8 bases at J, with 21 bases in the middle. The full variable domain, its missing parts supplied by reference TRBV5-1 and TRBJ2-1, is KAGVTQTPRYLIKTRGQQVTLSCSPISGHRSVSWYQQTPGQGLQFLFEYFSETQRNKGNFPGRFSGRQFSNSRSEMNVSTLELGDSALYLCASTGVGLEEDEQFFGPGTRLTVL.

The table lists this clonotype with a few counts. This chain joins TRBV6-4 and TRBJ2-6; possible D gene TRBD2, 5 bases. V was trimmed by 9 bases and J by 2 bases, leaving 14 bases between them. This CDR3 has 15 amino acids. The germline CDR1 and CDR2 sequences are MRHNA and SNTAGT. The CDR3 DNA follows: TGTGCCAGATTACGGGGTGGGCCTGGGGCCAACGTCCTGACTTTC. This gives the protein CARLRGGPGANVLTF.

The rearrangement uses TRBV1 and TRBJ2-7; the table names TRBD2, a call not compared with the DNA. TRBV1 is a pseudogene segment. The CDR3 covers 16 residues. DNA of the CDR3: TGCACCAGCAGCCGAGGGGGACTAGCCTCGTTCCACGAGCAGTACTTC. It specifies CTSSRGGLASFHEQYF.